The clone carrying this TCR beta chain was detected only once. Its matching antigen is unknown. CDR1 is SNHLY and CDR2 is FYNNEI in the germline V gene. This CDR3 is 14 amino acids long. V was clipped by 7 bases and J by 2 bases; unmatched bases: 6. The data belong to a study of T cell responses to AZD1222 COVID-19 vaccine. Study summary: Second-dose timings of about 4 or about 12 weeks were pooled. Study results and limitations: Regions 160-218 and 743-854 held dominance among vaccine-associated CD4 TCRs, which spanned spike. Spike-specific TCR breadth and depth were elevated following two AZD1222 doses.

Sequenced by immunoSEQ multiplex PCR; TCRdb stores in-frame clones only, minus some. The sample lists some 140,000 clones, 92% occurring once. J is TRBJ1-1 and V is TRBV2; 8 nucleotides match TRBD1. This sample comprised peripheral blood, obtained on day 0 of AZD1222 vaccination. This clonotype originated in an adult in good health. Here the CDR3 reads CASTTDRVNTEAFF. CDR3 DNA: TGTGCCAGCACTACGGACAGGGTTAACACTGAAGCTTTCTTT.